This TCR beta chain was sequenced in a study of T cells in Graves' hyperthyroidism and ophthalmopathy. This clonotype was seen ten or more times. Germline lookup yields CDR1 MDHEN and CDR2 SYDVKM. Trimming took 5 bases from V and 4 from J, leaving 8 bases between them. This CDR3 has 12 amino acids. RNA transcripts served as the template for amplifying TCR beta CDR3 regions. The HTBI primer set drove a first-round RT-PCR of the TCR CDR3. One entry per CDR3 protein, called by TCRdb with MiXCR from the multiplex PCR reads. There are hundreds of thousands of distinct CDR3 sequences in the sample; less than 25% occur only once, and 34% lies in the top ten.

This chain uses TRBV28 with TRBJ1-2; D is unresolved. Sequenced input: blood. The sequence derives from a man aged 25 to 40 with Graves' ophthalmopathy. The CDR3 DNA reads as TGTGCCAGCAGTCTGCGGCCCTATGGCTACACCTTC. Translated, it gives CASSLRPYGYTF.